What follows describes a single T cell receptor beta chain. The data derive from a study of blood T cell repertoires in COVID-19. Study background: PBMCs, B-cell-depleted T cells, or T cells were the source of the cDNA or gDNA that made up the material.

In the original analysis: Nucleated cell number was recorded as an estimate derived from reference gene primer amplification. Clones were read by immunoSEQ multiplex PCR, and TCRdb kept only the in-frame ones, dropping some. V, J and clone size were drawn from that table, and D and trimming were deduced from the DNA. The sample records some 360,000 clones, roughly 90% being singletons. Trimming took 2 bases from V and 7 from J; bases not matched to a gene: 6. The CDR3 extends over 14 amino acids. The V gene's germline CDR1 is MRHNA and CDR2 SNTAGT. Recruited during active infection, patients (from Seattle) were subsequently followed longitudinally.

The chain has TRBV6-4 and TRBJ2-7; TRBD1 matches at 9 bases. The TCR was taken from a woman aged 55-69 years with COVID-19, enrolled during active disease. What was sequenced was peripheral blood. Written as DNA, the CDR3 is TGTGCCAGCAGTGACAGGACAGGGGCGAGGGAGCAGTACTTC. Its protein product is CASSDRTGAREQYF.